The clone carrying this T cell receptor (beta chain) appeared many times. In TCRdb, the RT-PCR reads were re-called with MiXCR into one record per CDR3 protein. The table lists about 680,000 distinct CDR3 sequences, 12% to 15% of them singletons, with roughly 3.9% in the top ten. There are 15 residues in the CDR3. The germline gives CDR1 MNHNY, CDR2 SVGAGI (reference sequence). Deletions cut 4 bases from V and 3 bases from J, with 15 bases between. This clonotype originated in a female donor in good health, serving as a healthy control. The V and J genes are TRBV6-6 and TRBJ2-5; D is undetermined. Sequencing was done on a sample of memory CD4+ T cells from blood. CDR3 loop: CASSFPVSGEETQYF. In DNA form, the CDR3 reads TGTGCCAGCAGTTTCCCCGTTAGTGGGGAAGAGACCCAGTACTTC.